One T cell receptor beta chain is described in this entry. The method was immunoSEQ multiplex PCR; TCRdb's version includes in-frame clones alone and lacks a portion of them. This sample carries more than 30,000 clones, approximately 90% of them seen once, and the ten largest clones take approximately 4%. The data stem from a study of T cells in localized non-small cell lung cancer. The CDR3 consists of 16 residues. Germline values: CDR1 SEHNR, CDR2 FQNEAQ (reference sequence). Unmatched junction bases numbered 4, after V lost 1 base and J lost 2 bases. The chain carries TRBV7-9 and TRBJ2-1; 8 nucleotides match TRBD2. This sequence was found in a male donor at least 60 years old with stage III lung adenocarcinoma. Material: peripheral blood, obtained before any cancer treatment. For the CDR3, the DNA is TGTGCCAGCAGCTTAGGGACCGGGAGGGCCTACAATGAGCAGTTCTTC. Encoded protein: CASSLGTGRAYNEQFF.